What follows are 8 T cell receptor beta chains derived from one specimen sequenced in a study of T cell repertoires in cytomegalovirus infection. These TCRs' antigens remain unknown. TCRdb re-analysed the reads in MiXCR, keeping a single row per CDR3 protein. The sample yields approximately 730,000 distinct CDR3 sequences, roughly 36% seen once. The sample consisted of cultured PBMCs, taken from culture after CMV antigen stimulation. The receptors stem from a human donor in good health (CMV status not recorded). Some clones in this sample may be carry-over from other donors' samples.

This clonotype appeared a single time. The gene calls are TRBV25-1 and TRBJ2-2, with D perhaps TRBD2 (5 bases). Trimming removed 7 bases at V and 6 bases at J, with 6 bases between. The CDR3 is 11 amino acids. The germline CDR1 and CDR2 sequences are MGHDK and SYGVNS. The CDR3 reads CASKEAGELFF. CDR3 in DNA: TGTGCCAGCAAGGAGGCCGGGGAGCTGTTTTTT.

This clonotype was detected only a few times. The V call is TRBV6-1, the J call TRBJ1-1, with D possibly being TRBD1 (5 bases). The V end lost 7 bases, the J end lost 1 base, and 10 bases lay between the germline ends. The CDR3 covers 13 residues. In germline, CDR1 is MNHNS, CDR2 SASEGT. CDR3: CASTTGRNTEAFF. In DNA form, the CDR3 reads TGTGCCAGCACCACGGGACGGAACACTGAAGCTTTCTTT.

This chain connects TRBV11-3 to TRBJ2-1; D perhaps matches TRBD2 (6 bases). The germline V gene has CDR1 SGHNT and CDR2 YENEEA. The V and J ends lost 6 bases and 4 bases respectively, with 16 bases between them. The CDR3 extends over 15 amino acids. The CDR3 region has the DNA TGTGCCAGCAGTCGGGGGTCAGGGATTTACAATGAGCAGTTCTTC. It translates to CASSRGSGIYNEQFF. The whole variable domain, remainder taken from reference TRBV11-3 and TRBJ2-1, is EAGVVQSPRYKIIEKKQPVAFWCNPISGHNTLYWYLQNLGQGPELLIRYENEEAVDDSQLPKDRFSAERLKGVDSTLKIQPAELGDSAVYLCASSRGSGIYNEQFFGPGTRLTVL.

The V and J genes are TRBV27 and TRBJ1-4; no clear D. V was cut by 6 bases and J by 0 bases, with 11 bases left in between. This CDR3 is 15 amino acids long. Germline CDR1 is MNHEY and CDR2 is SMNVEV (reference sequence). The CDR3 DNA reads as TGTGCCAGCAGCGTGGGGAGAGCAACTAATGAAAAACTGTTTTTT. It translates to CASSVGRATNEKLFF.

V gene TRBV12-3 or TRBV12-4 combines with J gene TRBJ1-6, with no clear D. This CDR3 has 12 amino acids. Trimming removed 1 base at V and 13 bases at J, with 8 bases between. CDR3 residues: CASSLGGRPLHF. The CDR3 coding sequence is TGTGCCAGCAGTTTAGGGGGTAGGCCCCTCCACTTT.

The chain recombines TRBV7-8 with TRBJ2-5; D might be TRBD1 (5 bases). CDR3 length: 12 amino acids. V was trimmed by 6 bases and J by 3 bases, leaving 8 bases between them. Germline V lookup: CDR1 SGHVS, CDR2 FQNEAQ. CDR3 region: CASRRQKETQYF. The CDR3 nucleotides read TGTGCCAGCAGACGACAGAAAGAGACCCAGTACTTC.

V and J are TRBV10-3 and TRBJ2-5; D not certain. Germline V gives CDR1 ENHRY, CDR2 SYGVKD. This CDR3 region has 13 residues. The germline V and J ends were trimmed by 0 bases and 5 bases, with 7 bases remaining between them. In nucleotides, the CDR3 is TGTGCCATCAGTGAGTCGGGTCCGGAGACCCAGTACTTC. Translation: CAISESGPETQYF.

This clonotype has a count of ten or more. This chain joins TRBV7-2 and TRBJ2-3; no definite D call. The CDR3 has 13 amino acids. Trimming took 1 base from V and 2 from J, leaving 4 bases between them. Looked up from germline, CDR1 is SGHTA and CDR2 is FQGNSA. CDR3 loop: CASSLGATDTQYF. As DNA, the CDR3 is TGTGCCAGCAGCTTAGGGGCCACAGATACGCAGTATTTT.